This TCR beta chain came from a study of blood T cell repertoires in COVID-19 (dated by TCRdb to 2020 to 2022). Study-wide context: The collaborator samples originated in the United States, Italy and Spain and spanned the acute and convalescent phases of COVID-19. The prospective study material was composed of cDNA or gDNA derived from T cells, B-cell-depleted T cells, or PBMCs. Where HLA class I and class II types were available, the types were taken from metadata supplied by the sample provider, not from assay-based typing. Deeply sampled blood TCRbeta repertoires from subjects exposed to, actively infected with, or recovered from COVID-19 were included in the dataset. Samples were obtained from the ongoing ImmuneRACE study (first 160 participants) and from 1,000 to 1,500 subjects provided by 6 global collaborators. A freely available public database, intended as a resource for researchers studying the immune response to SARS-CoV-2, is where the repertoires were released. Nearly every sample came with metadata listing a de-identified subject ID, COVID-19 status, age in years and sex.

Study-wide findings and limitations: How much clinical and demographic metadata was included differed by source and by participant, and the metadata was provided uncurated.

As to this clone: Its antigen is not yet known. Base qualities are missing; no much larger clone stands one base away.

Trimmed from V: 6 bases; trimmed from J: 7 bases; junction bases lacking a gene match: 8. Reading the germline V gene gives CDR1 MDHEN and CDR2 SYDVKM. The CDR3 numbers 15 residues from cysteine through phenylalanine. Only the CDR3 DNA stays, 45 bases, in frame from base 1. TCRbeta CDR3 regions were amplified from genomic DNA by means of the immunoSEQ Assay, a bias-controlled multiplex PCR. The source study handled its data this way. Within the assay, amplification of reference gene primers was used to estimate how many nucleated cells each sample contained. To quantify the absolute abundance of each unique TCRbeta CDR3 rearrangement, sequence reads were collapsed and filtered. For each sample, productive Simpson clonality was calculated by taking the square root of Simpson's diversity index across productive rearrangements. The immuneACCESS repertoire file appears here via TCRdb, limited to in-frame rearrangements. These files lack a portion of the clones; in checked studies, under half of the deficit traces to unresolved V genes, and the cause of the others is not known. The DNA gave D and trimming, while V, J and clone size come from that table. The sample table lists fewer than 250,000 clones, around 80% of them with a count of one. 7.4% of the sample lies in the top ten.

In the prospective study, participants were about 18 to 95 years old, resided in fewer than 25 geographic areas of the United States, and were enrolled through a virtual design. To assign participants to cohorts, the prospective study relied on clinical history that participants themselves reported in a screening survey and a study questionnaire. Mobile phlebotomists in the prospective study collected whole blood, serum and a nasopharyngeal or oropharyngeal swab from every participant. Additional blood draws and questionnaires over an approximately two-month period could optionally be provided by prospective study participants. Before DNA extraction, prospective study blood samples were shipped either frozen or at room temperature.

The TCR sequence derives from a woman aged 40 to 49 with acute COVID-19. Input material: PBMCs or T cells enriched from blood (not recorded which). The rearranged chain carries TRBV28 and TRBJ2-1, and TRBD1 aligns with 11 junction nucleotides. The sequence in DNA is TGTGCCAGCAGACCTCCGGGACAGGGGGGGAATGAGCAGTTCTTC. Its translation reads: CASRPPGQGGNEQFF.